The clone carrying this T cell receptor (beta chain) was detected many times. These data come from a study of human T cells and chemical hapten exposure. A single record per CDR3 protein comes from TCRdb applying MiXCR to the RACE reads. Of about 120,000 distinct CDR3 sequences in the sample, 11% are singletons; the top ten hold around 2.2%. The time point denotes: patch test 3, about 24 weeks after DPC sensitization. The treatment here: therapeutic diphenylcyclopropenone sensitization with weekly scalp DPC. Trimming shortened V by 4 bases and J by 6 bases, and 16 bases separated the two germline ends. Per the germline V gene, CDR1 is SQVTM and CDR2 is ANQGSEA. The CDR3 runs 14 residues.

The TCR originated in a woman aged 45-65 years with alopecia areata. Some clones in this sample may be carry-over from other donors' samples. The specimen was whole blood, collected in connection with sensitization to the hapten diphenylcyclopropenone (DPC). The chain employs TRBV29-1 and TRBJ2-1, with D perhaps matching TRBD2 (5 bases). The CDR3 region has the DNA TGCAGCGTTGGAAGAGGGAATACGGGCAATGAGCAGTTCTTC. It encodes CSVGRGNTGNEQFF.